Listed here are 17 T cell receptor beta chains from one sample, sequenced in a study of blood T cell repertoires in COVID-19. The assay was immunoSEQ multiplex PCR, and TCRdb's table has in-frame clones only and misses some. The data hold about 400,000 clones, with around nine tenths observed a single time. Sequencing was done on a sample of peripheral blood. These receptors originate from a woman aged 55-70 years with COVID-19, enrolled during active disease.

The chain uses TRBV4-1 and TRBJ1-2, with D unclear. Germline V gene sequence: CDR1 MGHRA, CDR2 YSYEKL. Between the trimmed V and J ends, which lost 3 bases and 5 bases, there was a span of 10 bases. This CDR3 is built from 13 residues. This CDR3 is CASSQAGWYGYTF. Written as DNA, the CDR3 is TGCGCCAGCAGCCAGGCAGGATGGTATGGCTACACCTTC.

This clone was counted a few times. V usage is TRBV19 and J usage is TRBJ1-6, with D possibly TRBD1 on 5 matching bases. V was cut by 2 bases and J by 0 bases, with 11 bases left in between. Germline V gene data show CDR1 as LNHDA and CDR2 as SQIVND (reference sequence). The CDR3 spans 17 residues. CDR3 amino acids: CASSIRGLSSYNSPLHF. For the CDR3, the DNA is TGTGCCAGTAGTATAAGGGGTTTGAGCTCCTATAATTCACCCCTCCACTTT.

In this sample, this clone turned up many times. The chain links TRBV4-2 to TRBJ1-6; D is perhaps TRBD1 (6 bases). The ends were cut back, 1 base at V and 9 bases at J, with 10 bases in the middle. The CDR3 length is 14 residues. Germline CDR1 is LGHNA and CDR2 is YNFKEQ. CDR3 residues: CASSQGDTSSPLHF. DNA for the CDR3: TGTGCCAGCAGCCAAGGGGACACTTCTTCACCCCTCCACTTT.

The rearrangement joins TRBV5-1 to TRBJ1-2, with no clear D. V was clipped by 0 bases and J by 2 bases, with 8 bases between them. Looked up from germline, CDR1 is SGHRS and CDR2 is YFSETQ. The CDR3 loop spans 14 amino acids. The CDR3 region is CASSLGSGNYGYTF. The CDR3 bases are TGCGCCAGCAGCTTGGGTTCCGGGAACTATGGCTACACCTTC.

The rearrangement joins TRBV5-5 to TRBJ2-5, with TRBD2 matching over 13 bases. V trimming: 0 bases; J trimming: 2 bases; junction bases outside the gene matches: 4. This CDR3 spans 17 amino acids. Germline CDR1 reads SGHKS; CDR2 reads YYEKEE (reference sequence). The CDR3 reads CASSLALAGGKQETQYF. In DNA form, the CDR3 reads TGTGCCAGCAGCTTGGCACTAGCGGGGGGGAAACAAGAGACCCAGTACTTC.

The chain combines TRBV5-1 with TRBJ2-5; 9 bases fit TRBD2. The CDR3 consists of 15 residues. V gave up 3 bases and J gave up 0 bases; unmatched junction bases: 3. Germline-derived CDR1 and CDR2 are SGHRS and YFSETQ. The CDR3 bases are TGCGCCAGCAGCTATAGCGGGGGCTACCAAGAGACCCAGTACTTC. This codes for CASSYSGGYQETQYF.

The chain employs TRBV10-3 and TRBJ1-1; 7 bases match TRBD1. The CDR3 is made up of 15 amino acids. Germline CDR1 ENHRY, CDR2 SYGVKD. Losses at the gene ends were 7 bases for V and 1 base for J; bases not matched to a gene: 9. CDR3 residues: CAITDPGQKNTEAFF. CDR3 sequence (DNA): TGTGCCATCACCGATCCGGGACAGAAGAACACTGAAGCTTTCTTT.

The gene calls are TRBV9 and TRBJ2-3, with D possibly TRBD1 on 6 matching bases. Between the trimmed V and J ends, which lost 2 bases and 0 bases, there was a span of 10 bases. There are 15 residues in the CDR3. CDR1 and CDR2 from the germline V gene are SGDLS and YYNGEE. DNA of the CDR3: TGTGCCAGCAGCGTCAGGGGTACTAGCACAGATACGCAGTATTTT. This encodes CASSVRGTSTDTQYF. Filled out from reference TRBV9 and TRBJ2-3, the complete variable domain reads DSGVTQTPKHLITATGQRVTLRCSPRSGDLSVYWYQQSLDQGLQFLIQYYNGEERAKGNILERFSAQQFPDLHSELNLSSLELGDSALYFCASSVRGTSTDTQYFGPGTRLTVL.

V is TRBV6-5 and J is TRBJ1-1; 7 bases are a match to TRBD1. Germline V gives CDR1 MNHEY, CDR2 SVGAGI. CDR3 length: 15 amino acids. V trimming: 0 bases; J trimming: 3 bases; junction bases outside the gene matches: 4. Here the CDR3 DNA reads TGTGCCAGCAGTTACTCGACAGGGATGGACACTGAAGCTTTCTTT. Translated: CASSYSTGMDTEAFF.

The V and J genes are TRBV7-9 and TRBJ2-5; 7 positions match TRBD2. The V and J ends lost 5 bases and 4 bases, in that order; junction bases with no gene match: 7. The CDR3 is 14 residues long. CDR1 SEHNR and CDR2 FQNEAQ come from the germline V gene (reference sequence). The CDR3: CASSPRSGGETQYF. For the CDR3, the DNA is TGTGCCAGCAGCCCTCGTTCGGGGGGAGAGACCCAGTACTTC.

In DNA, the CDR3 is TGTGCCTCCGTATTACAGGGGCGCGGCGACTATGGCTACACCTTC. Its translation is CASVLQGRGDYGYTF. This chain joins TRBV30 and TRBJ1-2; 7 bases fit TRBD1. Germline V gives CDR1 GTSNPN, CDR2 SVGIG (reference sequence). The junction had 14 bases not matched to a gene; V was cut back by 7 bases and J by 3 bases. The CDR3 is made up of 15 amino acids.

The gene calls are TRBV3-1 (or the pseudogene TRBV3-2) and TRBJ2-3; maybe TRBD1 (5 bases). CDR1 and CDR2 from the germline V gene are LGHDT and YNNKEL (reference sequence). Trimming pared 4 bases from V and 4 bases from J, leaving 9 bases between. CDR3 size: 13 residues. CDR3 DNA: TGTGCCAGCAGCCCCCGCAGGGCAGATACGCAGTATTTT. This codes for CASSPRRADTQYF.

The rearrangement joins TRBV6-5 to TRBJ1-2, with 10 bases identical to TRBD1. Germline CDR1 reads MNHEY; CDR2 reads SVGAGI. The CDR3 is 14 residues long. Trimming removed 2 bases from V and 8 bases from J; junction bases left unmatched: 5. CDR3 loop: CASSYRQGAGGYTF. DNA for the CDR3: TGTGCCAGCAGTTACCGACAGGGGGCAGGAGGCTACACCTTC.

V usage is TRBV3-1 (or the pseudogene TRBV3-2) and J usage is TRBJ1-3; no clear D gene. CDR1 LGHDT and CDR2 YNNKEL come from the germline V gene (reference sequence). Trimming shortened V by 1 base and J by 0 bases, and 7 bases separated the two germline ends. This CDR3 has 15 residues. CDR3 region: CASSQGQHSGNTIYF. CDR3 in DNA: TGTGCCAGCAGCCAAGGACAACACTCTGGAAACACCATATATTTT.

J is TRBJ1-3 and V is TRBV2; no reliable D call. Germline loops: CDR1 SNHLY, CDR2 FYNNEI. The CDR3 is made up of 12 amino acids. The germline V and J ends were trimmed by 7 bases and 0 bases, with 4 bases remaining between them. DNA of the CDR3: TGTGCCAGCACAGACTCTGGAAACACCATATATTTT. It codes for CASTDSGNTIYF.

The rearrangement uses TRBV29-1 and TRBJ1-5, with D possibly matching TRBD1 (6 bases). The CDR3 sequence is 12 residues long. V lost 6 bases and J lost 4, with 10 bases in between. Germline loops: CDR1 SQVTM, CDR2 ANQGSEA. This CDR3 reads CSVGQMNQPQHF. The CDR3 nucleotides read TGCAGCGTCGGACAGATGAATCAGCCCCAGCATTTT.

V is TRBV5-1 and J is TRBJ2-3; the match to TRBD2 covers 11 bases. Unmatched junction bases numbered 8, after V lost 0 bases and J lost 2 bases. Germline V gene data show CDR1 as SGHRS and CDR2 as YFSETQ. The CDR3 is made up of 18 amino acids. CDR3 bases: TGCGCCAGCAGCTTGGGGCTAGCGGGGGGCCTGTACACAGATACGCAGTATTTT. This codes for CASSLGLAGGLYTDTQYF.